The present entry profiles one TCR beta chain with its context. This sample is drawn from a study of blood T cell repertoires in COVID-19. Across the whole study: Nucleic acid was either cDNA or gDNA, and it came from T cells, B-cell-depleted T cells, or PBMCs.

Sequenced by immunoSEQ multiplex PCR; TCRdb stores in-frame clones only, minus some. The sample holds 150,000 to 200,000 clones, just over 85% seen once. The CDR3 has 13 amino acids. V was cut by 8 bases and J by 1 base, with 6 bases left in between. CDR1 is MDHEN and CDR2 is SYDVKM in the germline V gene. Self-reported history from a screening survey and questionnaire set each donor's cohort. This sequence originates from a young woman who had recovered from COVID-19. The chain links TRBV28 to TRBJ1-6; D is ambiguous. The specimen was PBMCs or T cells enriched from blood (not recorded which). The CDR3 sequence is CASLQSYNSPLHF. The CDR3 bases are TGTGCCAGCCTTCAGTCCTATAATTCACCCCTCCACTTT. The entire variable domain, with the rest obtained from reference TRBV28 and TRBJ1-6, is as follows: DVKVTQSSRYLVKRTGEKVFLECVQDMDHENMFWYRQDPGLGLRLIYFSYDVKMKEKGDIPEGYSVSREKKERFSLILESASTNQTSMYLCASLQSYNSPLHFGNGTRLTVT.